This TCR beta chain was sequenced for a study of T cells expressing NK-cell markers. Using the 5' RACE reads, TCRdb records one entry per CDR3 protein without DNA. This repertoire includes under 600,000 distinct CDR3 sequences. This CDR3 has 15 residues. Germline V gives CDR1 SGHVS, CDR2 FQNEAQ. The TCR was taken from a woman in her forties or fifties in good health. The rearrangement uses TRBV7-8 and TRBJ2-1. Material for sequencing was blood T cells: a sorted CD56 or NKG2C T cell subset, CD4+ or CD8+ T cells, or bulk PBMC T cells (not recorded which). The CDR3: CASSIEGYGYNEQFF. The whole variable domain, filled in from reference TRBV7-8 and TRBJ2-1, reads GAGVSQSPRYKVAKRGQDVALRCDPISGHVSLFWYQQALGQGPEFLTYFQNEAQLDKSGLPSDRFFAERPEGSVSTLKIQRTQQEDSAVYLCASSIEGYGYNEQFFGPGTRLTVL.